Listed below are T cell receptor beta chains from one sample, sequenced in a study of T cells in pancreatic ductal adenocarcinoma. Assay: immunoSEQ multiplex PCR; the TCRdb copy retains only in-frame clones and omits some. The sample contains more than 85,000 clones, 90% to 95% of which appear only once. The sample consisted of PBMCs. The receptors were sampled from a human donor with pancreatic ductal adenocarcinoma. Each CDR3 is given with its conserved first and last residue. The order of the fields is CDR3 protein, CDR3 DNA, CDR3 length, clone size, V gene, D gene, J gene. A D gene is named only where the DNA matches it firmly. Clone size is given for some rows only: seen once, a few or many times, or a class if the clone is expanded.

CDR3aa: CASSHRRLAGGPDEQYF
CDR3nt: TGTGCCAGCAGCCACAGGAGACTAGCGGGAGGGCCGGACGAGCAGTACTTC
len: 17
abundance: once
v_gene: TRBV27
d_gene: TRBD2
j_gene: TRBJ2-7

CDR3aa: CASSPDTDQPQHF
CDR3nt: TGTGCCAGCAGCCCGGACACCGATCAGCCCCAGCATTTT
len: 13
abundance: once
v_gene: TRBV7-2
d_gene: .
j_gene: TRBJ1-5

CDR3aa: CASTWDSSVDTQYF
CDR3nt: TGTGCCAGCACCTGGGACAGTTCAGTCGATACGCAGTATTTT
len: 14
abundance: .
v_gene: TRBV2
d_gene: TRBD1
j_gene: TRBJ2-3

CDR3aa: CATSARLAGTGTDTQYF
CDR3nt: TGTGCCACCAGCGCCCGACTAGCGGGAACGGGAACAGATACGCAGTATTTT
len: 17
abundance: .
v_gene: TRBV15
d_gene: TRBD2
j_gene: TRBJ2-3

CDR3aa: CATGNGLSGGWVYNEQFF
CDR3nt: TGTGCCACGGGGAACGGACTGAGCGGGGGATGGGTCTACAATGAGCAGTTCTTC
len: 18
abundance: .
v_gene: TRBV27
d_gene: TRBD2
j_gene: TRBJ2-1

CDR3aa: CASFRRDRNDYEQYF
CDR3nt: TGTGCCAGCTTCCGAAGGGACAGGAATGACTACGAGCAGTACTTC
len: 15
abundance: once
v_gene: TRBV6-1
d_gene: TRBD1
j_gene: TRBJ2-7

CDR3aa: CASSKTWTSGNTGELFF
CDR3nt: TGTGCCAGCAGTAAAACATGGACTAGCGGGAACACCGGGGAGCTGTTTTTT
len: 17
abundance: .
v_gene: TRBV2
d_gene: TRBD2
j_gene: TRBJ2-2

CDR3aa: CASSSSPSGPHNEQFF
CDR3nt: TGTGCCAGCAGCTCAAGTCCCAGCGGGCCTCACAATGAGCAGTTCTTC
len: 16
abundance: .
v_gene: TRBV5-4
d_gene: .
j_gene: TRBJ2-1

CDR3aa: CASSQGWPQQHYEQYF
CDR3nt: TGCGCCAGCAGCCAAGGGTGGCCCCAACAACACTACGAGCAGTACTTC
len: 16
abundance: .
v_gene: TRBV4-1
d_gene: .
j_gene: TRBJ2-7

CDR3aa: CASSVGTSEYNEQFF
CDR3nt: TGTGCCAGCAGCGTAGGAACTAGCGAGTACAATGAGCAGTTCTTC
len: 15
abundance: .
v_gene: TRBV9
d_gene: TRBD2
j_gene: TRBJ2-1

CDR3aa: CASSGSIYNEQFF
CDR3nt: TGTGCCAGCAGCGGGAGCATCTACAATGAGCAGTTCTTC
len: 13
abundance: .
v_gene: TRBV6-5
d_gene: .
j_gene: TRBJ2-1

CDR3aa: CASSLGWQKEETQYF
CDR3nt: TGTGCCAGCAGCTTAGGTTGGCAGAAAGAAGAGACCCAGTACTTC
len: 15
abundance: .
v_gene: TRBV11-3
d_gene: .
j_gene: TRBJ2-5

CDR3aa: CASSIGGNYGYTF
CDR3nt: TGCGCCAGCAGCATAGGGGGTAACTATGGCTACACCTTC
len: 13
abundance: .
v_gene: TRBV5-1
d_gene: .
j_gene: TRBJ1-2

CDR3aa: CASTSGPQGNTEAFF
CDR3nt: TGCGCCAGCACCTCCGGTCCGCAGGGGAACACTGAAGCTTTCTTT
len: 15
abundance: .
v_gene: TRBV5-1
d_gene: .
j_gene: TRBJ1-1